Listed here is a single T cell receptor beta chain. Germline values: CDR1 MDHEN, CDR2 SYDVKM. The CDR3 loop spans 17 amino acids. Trimming cost V 6 bases and J 2 bases, with 23 bases left between them. This sample stems from a study of blood T cell repertoires in COVID-19. Study-wide background: Acute-phase and convalescent COVID-19 samples originated in the United States, Italy and Spain. PBMCs, B-cell-depleted T cells, or T cells were the source of the cDNA or gDNA that made up the material.

Per the original data handling: Reference gene primer amplification yielded estimated nucleated cell counts. The data were produced by immunoSEQ multiplex PCR, yet TCRdb's version contains in-frame clones alone and is incomplete. V, J and clone size were drawn from that table, and D and trimming were deduced from the DNA. This table has about 160,000 clones, around 93% appearing once. The V gene is TRBV28, the J gene TRBJ2-7; TRBD1 is a possible D gene (5 bases). This TCR was sampled from a woman between 45 and 60 years old with acute or convalescent COVID-19. The sequenced sample consisted of peripheral blood. The CDR3: CASRHPPGRAFTYEQYF. The CDR3 DNA reads TGTGCCAGCAGACACCCCCCTGGCAGGGCCTTTACCTACGAGCAGTACTTC. The full variable domain, rest sourced from reference TRBV28 and TRBJ2-7, is DVKVTQSSRYLVKRTGEKVFLECVQDMDHENMFWYRQDPGLGLRLIYFSYDVKMKEKGDIPEGYSVSREKKERFSLILESASTNQTSMYLCASRHPPGRAFTYEQYFGPGTRLTVT.